This is a list of T cell receptor beta chains from one sample in a study of early stage breast cancer tumors. Produced via immunoSEQ multiplex PCR; TCRdb's table is partial and in-frame only. This sample has 25,000 to 35,000 clones, with about 60% found just once. The sequenced sample was breast tumor tissue. The receptors derive from a person between 45 and 65 years old with breast cancer. Both conserved end residues are trimmed from each CDR3.

length,J,V,CDR3
10,TRBJ1-5,TRBV2,ASKQANQPQH